The entry that follows covers one T cell receptor beta chain sequence. The record originates from a study of blood T cell repertoires in COVID-19. For the study at large: Nucleic acid was either cDNA or gDNA, and it came from T cells, B-cell-depleted T cells, or PBMCs.

Trimming took 4 bases from V and 7 from J; bases not matched to a gene: 7. Germline lookup yields CDR1 SNHLY and CDR2 FYNNEI. The CDR3 loop spans 15 amino acids. Per the authors' pipeline: The authors estimated nucleated cell counts from reference gene primer amplification. Profiled with immunoSEQ multiplex PCR; TCRdb holds only in-frame clones, not every one. The V and J calls and clone size were taken over from that table, and D and trimming were inferred from the DNA. The sample has 250,000 to 300,000 clones; around 86% are singletons. V is TRBV2 and J is TRBJ2-1; 10 positions match TRBD2. Sample: peripheral blood. The sequence derives from a man aged 50-59 years with acute or convalescent COVID-19. The CDR3 DNA reads TGTGCCAGCAGTGGAGAGCGGGGGGGCCTTAATGAGCAGTTCTTC. Translated, it gives CASSGERGGLNEQFF.